This T cell receptor beta chain was recovered during a study of blood T cell repertoires in COVID-19. Study-wide context: COVID-19 samples, acute and convalescent, were from the United States, Italy and Spain. Sample material is recorded as cDNA or gDNA derived from T cells, B-cell-depleted T cells, or PBMCs.

There are 16 residues in the CDR3. Germline trimming cut 5 bases from V and 5 bases from J; bases unmatched to any gene: 7. CDR1 is MDHEN and CDR2 is SYDVKM in the germline V gene. Sequenced by immunoSEQ multiplex PCR; TCRdb stores in-frame clones only, minus some. The table includes approximately 300,000 clones, around 85% detected once. The rearrangement links TRBV28 to TRBJ2-5; 14 nucleotides line up with TRBD2. This receptor was obtained from a woman in her 50s with active or convalescent COVID-19. Sequenced: peripheral blood. The CDR3 protein is CASSPGGLAGAETQYF. In DNA form, the CDR3 reads TGTGCCAGCAGTCCGGGGGGACTAGCGGGAGCGGAGACCCAGTACTTC.